Sequencing of this TCR beta chain was carried out in a study of a mutant IDH1 vaccine in newly diagnosed glioma. The assay was immunoSEQ multiplex PCR, and TCRdb's table has in-frame clones only and misses some. The sample holds roughly 32,000 clones, 60% to 80% seen once. Stated time point: week 35, safety follow-up. All doses held 300 ug of mutant IDH1 20-mer peptide, with topical imiquimod. CDR1 and CDR2 from the germline V gene are LNHDA and SQIVND (reference sequence). The CDR3 has 15 residues. V trimming: 3 bases; J trimming: 7 bases; junction bases outside the gene matches: 8. In this sample, this clone turned up a few times. Its antigen is unidentified.

Sequenced material: PBMCs, taken from a glioma patient whose treatment included an IDH1 peptide vaccine. This receptor was taken from a woman under 40 with glioma. Some clones in this sample may be carry-over from other donors' samples. This chain links TRBV19 with TRBJ1-5, with TRBD1 identical over 8 bases. CDR3 DNA: TGTGCCAGTAGTATTCAGGGGGCGCGACACCAGCCCCAGCATTTT. Amino acids: CASSIQGARHQPQHF.